Listed below are T cell receptor beta chains from one sample, sequenced in a study of CD8+ T cells in alopecia areata. The data were produced by immunoSEQ multiplex PCR, yet TCRdb's version contains in-frame clones alone and is incomplete. The sample has 140,000 or so clones; 40% to 55% are singletons. The starting material was CD4+ T cells sorted from blood, obtained at week 0. These receptors came from a human donor with alopecia areata. The CDR3 runs from the conserved cysteine through the conserved F or W. A D gene is named only where the DNA matches it firmly. Size is stated for part of the rows, as once, few or many counts, or as a class when the clone is expanded.

J: TRBJ2-3
V: TRBV29-1
D: NA
size: NA
CDR3: CSVDQGRTDTQYF
DNA: TGCAGCGTTGACCAGGGGCGCACAGATACGCAGTATTTT

J: TRBJ2-7
V: TRBV25-1
D: NA
size: NA
CDR3: CASLNRQLTYEQYF
DNA: TGTGCCAGCCTGAATCGACAGTTAACCTACGAGCAGTACTTC

J: TRBJ2-4
V: TRBV4-1
D: NA
size: few
CDR3: CASSQETGVGKNIQYF
DNA: TGCGCCAGCAGCCAAGAGACGGGAGTCGGCAAAAACATTCAGTACTTC

J: TRBJ1-2
V: TRBV20-1
D: NA
size: NA
CDR3: CSARTGNGYTF
DNA: TGCAGTGCTAGAACAGGGAATGGCTACACCTTC

J: TRBJ1-3
V: TRBV30
D: NA
size: NA
CDR3: CAWSWISGNTIYF
DNA: TGTGCCTGGTCGTGGATCTCTGGAAACACCATATATTTT

J: TRBJ2-5
V: TRBV4-3
D: NA
size: NA
CDR3: CASSQEFQETQYF
DNA: TGCGCCAGCAGCCAAGAGTTTCAAGAGACCCAGTACTTC

J: TRBJ2-5
V: TRBV7-2
D: NA
size: few
CDR3: CASSPSPTGETQYF
DNA: TGTGCCAGCAGCCCCTCACCCACCGGAGAGACCCAGTACTTC

J: TRBJ2-7
V: TRBV7-9
D: NA
size: once
CDR3: CASSLVSTGLYYEQYF
DNA: TGTGCCAGCAGCTTAGTATCGACAGGATTATACTACGAGCAGTACTTC

J: TRBJ1-4
V: TRBV7-9
D: NA
size: few
CDR3: CASSSRMGEKLFF
DNA: TGTGCCAGCAGCTCCCGGATGGGGGAAAAACTGTTTTTT

J: TRBJ2-3
V: TRBV28
D: NA
size: NA
CDR3: CASSYPTLPGADTQYF
DNA: TGTGCCAGCAGTTATCCAACCCTCCCGGGGGCTGATACGCAGTATTTT

J: TRBJ1-1
V: TRBV29-1
D: NA
size: NA
CDR3: CSVEIGKNTEAFF
DNA: TGCAGCGTTGAAATCGGGAAGAACACTGAAGCTTTCTTT

J: TRBJ2-7
V: TRBV29-1
D: NA
size: NA
CDR3: CGDKREQYF
DNA: TGCGGCGATAAGCGCGAGCAGTACTTC

J: TRBJ2-5
V: TRBV2
D: TRBD2
size: NA
CDR3: CASSEANWGGETQYF
DNA: TGTGCCAGCAGTGAAGCGAATTGGGGAGGGGAGACCCAGTACTTC

J: TRBJ2-7
V: TRBV11-3
D: NA
size: once
CDR3: CASSLGMGGQYEQYF
DNA: TGTGCCAGCAGCTTGGGAATGGGCGGGCAGTACGAGCAGTACTTC

J: TRBJ2-5
V: TRBV6-5
D: NA
size: NA
CDR3: CASSYSSGTRETQYF
DNA: TGTGCCAGCAGTTACTCATCCGGGACCCGAGAGACCCAGTACTTC

J: TRBJ2-3
V: TRBV29-1
D: TRBD2
size: few
CDR3: CSIGTSGRDTQYF
DNA: TGCAGCATCGGGACTAGCGGGAGAGATACGCAGTATTTT

J: TRBJ2-1
V: TRBV10-3
D: NA
size: many
CDR3: CAISLSSRVSSYNEQFF
DNA: TGTGCCATCAGTCTCTCCTCCAGGGTAAGCTCCTACAATGAGCAGTTCTTC

J: TRBJ2-7
V: TRBV29-1
D: NA
size: few
CDR3: CSVAAGISYEQYF
DNA: TGCAGCGTTGCGGCAGGGATCTCCTACGAGCAGTACTTC

J: TRBJ1-1
V: TRBV29-1
D: NA
size: NA
CDR3: CSVRFRSNTEAFF
DNA: TGCAGCGTTCGGTTTAGATCGAACACTGAAGCTTTCTTT

J: TRBJ1-4
V: TRBV11-2
D: NA
size: NA
CDR3: CASSDSPGARVF
DNA: TGTGCCAGCAGCGATAGTCCGGGAGCCCGGGTTTTT

J: TRBJ2-3
V: TRBV9
D: NA
size: NA
CDR3: CASSATDWGNTDTQYF
DNA: TGTGCCAGCAGCGCGACAGACTGGGGAAACACAGATACGCAGTATTTT

J: TRBJ2-3
V: TRBV29-1
D: NA
size: NA
CDR3: CSVEGGAGSYTQYF
DNA: TGCAGCGTTGAAGGGGGCGCTGGTTCATATACGCAGTATTTT

J: TRBJ2-5
V: TRBV5-6
D: NA
size: NA
CDR3: CASTLSGTGGETQYF
DNA: TGTGCCAGCACCCTCTCCGGGACCGGCGGGGAGACCCAGTACTTC

J: TRBJ2-1
V: TRBV30
D: TRBD2
size: NA
CDR3: CAWKLAGVKNEQFF
DNA: TGTGCCTGGAAACTAGCGGGAGTGAAGAATGAGCAGTTCTTC

J: TRBJ2-5
V: TRBV4-1
D: TRBD2
size: once
CDR3: CASSQSGMGETQYF
DNA: TGTGCCAGCAGCCAAAGCGGGATGGGAGAGACCCAGTACTTC

J: TRBJ1-1
V: TRBV5-1
D: NA
size: few
CDR3: CASSGGAGRNTEAFF
DNA: TGCGCCAGCAGCGGGGGTGCAGGGCGTAACACTGAAGCTTTCTTT

J: TRBJ1-1
V: TRBV13
D: NA
size: NA
CDR3: CASSYRGGGWNTEAFF
DNA: TGTGCCAGCAGCTACCGAGGTGGGGGCTGGAACACTGAAGCTTTCTTT

J: TRBJ1-5
V: TRBV19
D: TRBD1
size: NA
CDR3: CASSMKVFGQGARQPQHF
DNA: TGTGCCAGTAGTATGAAAGTTTTTGGGCAGGGGGCACGGCAGCCCCAGCATTTT

J: TRBJ2-7
V: TRBV29-1
D: TRBD2
size: few
CDR3: CSVTSPSGSYEQYF
DNA: TGCAGCGTTACGTCCCCTAGCGGGTCCTACGAGCAGTACTTC

J: TRBJ2-7
V: TRBV25-1
D: NA
size: NA
CDR3: CASSESFRTEQYF
DNA: TGTGCCAGCAGTGAATCCTTCAGGACCGAGCAGTACTTC

J: TRBJ2-1
V: TRBV28
D: NA
size: many
CDR3: CASSKDTNEQFF
DNA: TGTGCCAGCAGCAAGGACACCAATGAGCAGTTCTTC

J: TRBJ1-5
V: TRBV2
D: NA
size: NA
CDR3: CASSSELGSNQPQHF
DNA: TGTGCCAGCAGCTCCGAATTGGGTAGCAATCAGCCCCAGCATTTT

J: TRBJ2-7
V: TRBV29-1
D: TRBD2
size: NA
CDR3: CSALAGDAYEQYF
DNA: TGCAGCGCTCTAGCGGGTGACGCCTACGAGCAGTACTTC

J: TRBJ1-2
V: TRBV4-1
D: NA
size: NA
CDR3: CASFSGYGYTF
DNA: TGCGCCAGCTTTTCCGGCTATGGCTACACCTTC

J: TRBJ2-7
V: TRBV4-3
D: TRBD1
size: NA
CDR3: CASSHDDRGYEQYF
DNA: TGCGCCAGCAGCCATGACGACAGGGGCTACGAGCAGTACTTC

J: TRBJ2-1
V: TRBV6-5
D: NA
size: NA
CDR3: CASSVGGSYNEQFF
DNA: TGTGCCAGCAGCGTGGGGGGATCCTACAATGAGCAGTTCTTC

J: TRBJ2-7
V: TRBV2
D: NA
size: NA
CDR3: CASSKGNSEQYF
DNA: TGTGCCAGCAGTAAGGGGAATAGCGAGCAGTACTTC

J: TRBJ2-5
V: TRBV7-8
D: TRBD1
size: NA
CDR3: CASSPSGGAETQYF
DNA: TGTGCCAGCAGCCCATCAGGGGGCGCGGAGACCCAGTACTTC

J: TRBJ2-1
V: TRBV2
D: TRBD2
size: NA
CDR3: CASRGALAGYNEQFF
DNA: TGTGCCAGCAGGGGGGCACTAGCGGGATACAATGAGCAGTTCTTC

J: TRBJ2-3
V: TRBV28
D: TRBD2
size: NA
CDR3: CASSLAGADTQYF
DNA: TGTGCCAGCAGCCTAGCGGGAGCAGATACGCAGTATTTT

J: TRBJ2-4
V: TRBV5-1
D: TRBD1
size: NA
CDR3: CASSLGQGDKNIQYF
DNA: TGCGCCAGCAGCTTGGGACAGGGTGACAAAAACATTCAGTACTTC

J: TRBJ1-1
V: TRBV30
D: NA
size: few
CDR3: CAWSAVANTEAFF
DNA: TGTGCCTGGAGTGCGGTCGCGAACACTGAAGCTTTCTTT

J: TRBJ1-5
V: TRBV6-5
D: NA
size: few
CDR3: CASRQGNQPQHF
DNA: TGTGCCAGCAGACAGGGCAATCAGCCCCAGCATTTT

J: TRBJ2-7
V: TRBV4-2
D: TRBD2
size: few
CDR3: CASSLRPGLASYEQYF
DNA: TGTGCCAGCAGCCTCAGACCGGGACTAGCGTCCTACGAGCAGTACTTC

J: TRBJ2-7
V: TRBV30
D: NA
size: NA
CDR3: CAWSERRTSYEQYF
DNA: TGTGCCTGGAGTGAACGCCGGACCTCCTACGAGCAGTACTTC

J: TRBJ2-5
V: TRBV27
D: NA
size: NA
CDR3: CASSAFSGGLETQYF
DNA: TGTGCCAGCAGTGCCTTCTCTGGGGGCCTGGAGACCCAGTACTTC

J: TRBJ1-1
V: TRBV5-1
D: TRBD1
size: NA
CDR3: CASSWTGTGGVTEAFF
DNA: TGCGCCAGCAGCTGGACCGGGACAGGGGGTGTCACTGAAGCTTTCTTT

J: TRBJ2-3
V: TRBV4-2
D: NA
size: NA
CDR3: CASSQDTTDTQYF
DNA: TGTGCCAGCAGCCAAGACACGACTGATACGCAGTATTTT

J: TRBJ2-1
V: TRBV6-5
D: NA
size: NA
CDR3: CASSRPGSSYNEQFF
DNA: TGTGCCAGCAGTCGTCCCGGGAGCTCCTACAATGAGCAGTTCTTC

J: TRBJ2-1
V: TRBV30
D: NA
size: NA
CDR3: CAWSSYSGEQFF
DNA: TGTGCCTGGAGTTCCTACTCTGGTGAGCAGTTCTTC

J: TRBJ2-3
V: TRBV9
D: NA
size: NA
CDR3: CASSVRASTDTQYF
DNA: TGTGCCAGCAGCGTACGAGCCAGCACAGATACGCAGTATTTT